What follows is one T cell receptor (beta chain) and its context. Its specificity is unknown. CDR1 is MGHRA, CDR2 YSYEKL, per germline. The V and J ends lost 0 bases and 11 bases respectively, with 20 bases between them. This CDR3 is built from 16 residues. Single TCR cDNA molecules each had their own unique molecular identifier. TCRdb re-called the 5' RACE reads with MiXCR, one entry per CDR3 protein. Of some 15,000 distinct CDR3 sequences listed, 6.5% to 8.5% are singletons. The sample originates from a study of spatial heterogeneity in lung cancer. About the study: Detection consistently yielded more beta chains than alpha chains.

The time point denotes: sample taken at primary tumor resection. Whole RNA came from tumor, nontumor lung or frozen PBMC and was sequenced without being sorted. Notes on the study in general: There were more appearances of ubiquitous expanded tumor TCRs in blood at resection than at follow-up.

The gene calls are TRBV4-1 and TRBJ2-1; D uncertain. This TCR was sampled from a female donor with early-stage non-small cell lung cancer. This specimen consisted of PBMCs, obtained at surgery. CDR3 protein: CASSQDRVPYWNKQFF. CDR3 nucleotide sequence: TGCGCCAGCAGCCAAGATCGGGTCCCCTATTGGAATAAGCAGTTCTTC.